This entry is about one TCR beta chain. Its antigen is as yet unknown. The sample comes from a study of T and B cells in COVID-19 patients. About the study: Most recovered patients had mild to moderate COVID-19 treated as outpatients.

Each TRB amplification used roughly 250-550 ng of genomic DNA from blood. Study results and limitations: Patients with COVID-19 reportedly showed strongly skewed T cell receptor beta variable and joining gene usage. CD4+, regulatory T cell, CD8+ and sorted SARS-CoV-2-responsive or tetramer+ T cells were not yet sequenced.

V lost 8 bases to trimming and J lost 2 bases, with 10 bases between them. Germline-derived CDR1 and CDR2 are MDHEN and SYDVKM. This CDR3 region has 13 residues. TRB rearrangements were amplified by multiplex PCR with BIOMED2 TRB-A/B primers. In TCRdb, the multiplex PCR reads were re-called with MiXCR into one record per CDR3 protein. The data contain roughly 5,200 distinct CDR3 sequences, around 26% of them seen just once; the ten biggest clones take up 4.5% to 5.5%. The receptor's source is a human donor with active COVID-19. The chain carries TRBV28 and TRBJ1-3, with D perhaps TRBD1 (5 bases). Sequencing was done on a sample of blood. The CDR3 DNA reads TGTGCCAGCTGTCGACAGCCTGGAAACACCATATATTTT. It is translated as CASCRQPGNTIYF.